The 21 T cell receptor beta chains below were found in one sample sequenced in a study of shared clonotypes between healthy human individuals (dated by TCRdb to 2020 to 2022). The library was made by the immunoSEQ multiplex PCR assay. TCRdb's version of the immuneACCESS table is confined to in-frame rearrangements and falls short of the full clone set. An unresolved V gene accounts for under half of the shortfall where checked; the remainder is of unknown origin. In this sample the table shows over a million clones, about 84% of which occur a single time. 0.55% to 0.7% of the sample is taken by the ten largest. Material: memory CD4+ T cells from PBMCs. This sample's cell subset or site label indicates: CD45RA-negative fraction. The source of these receptors is a man between 18 and 29 years old in good health. Some clones in this sample may be carry-over from other donors' samples.

The chain links TRBV18 to TRBJ1-3, with TRBD1 identical over 9 bases. CDR1 and CDR2 (germline): KGHSH, LQKENI. The V gene end was trimmed by 2 bases and the J gene end by 3 bases; junction bases not matched to a gene: 2. There are 15 residues in the CDR3. The CDR3 region has the DNA TGTGCCAGCTCACCAGACAGGGGGATTGGAAACACCATATATTTT. As protein: CASSPDRGIGNTIYF.

The V call is TRBV10-1, the J call TRBJ2-1; D possibly corresponds to TRBD1 (6 bases). The CDR3 is 13 amino acids. Trimming took off 0 bases at V and 12 bases at J, with 12 bases between the two ends. Germline V gives CDR1 WNHNN, CDR2 SYGVQD (reference sequence). CDR3 region: CASSESGLGGQFF. In nucleotides, the CDR3 is TGCGCCAGCAGTGAGTCCGGTTTAGGGGGGCAGTTCTTC.

This sequence joins TRBV4-2 and TRBJ2-7, with 11 nucleotides matching TRBD2. CDR1 LGHNA and CDR2 YNFKEQ come from the germline V gene. V lost 1 base, J lost 7 bases, and 9 bases stayed unmatched. This CDR3 is built from 16 residues. This CDR3 reads CASSQGTLAGAWEQYF. In DNA form, the CDR3 reads TGTGCCAGCAGCCAAGGAACACTAGCGGGAGCTTGGGAGCAGTACTTC.

This rearrangement joins TRBV27 to TRBJ2-3; D is unclear. The V end lost 3 bases, the J end lost 4 bases, and 11 bases lay between the germline ends. Germline lookup yields CDR1 MNHEY and CDR2 SMNVEV (reference sequence). The CDR3 runs 14 residues. CDR3 bases: TGTGCCAGCAGTTTGTCCAGGAAAGCAGATACGCAGTATTTT. Protein sequence: CASSLSRKADTQYF.

This clone was picked up one time. Other DNA variants within this sample encode the same CDR3. V gene TRBV6-1 combines with J gene TRBJ2-7; D not certain. There are 13 residues in the CDR3. Looked up from germline, CDR1 is MNHNS and CDR2 is SASEGT. V was shortened by 3 bases and J by 2 bases, with 8 bases between the two germline ends. CDR3 DNA: TGTGCCAGCAGTGATGGTGGACCCTACGAGCAGTACTTC. Encoded protein: CASSDGGPYEQYF.

V gene TRBV4-3 combines with J gene TRBJ2-3, with a possible D match to TRBD1 (5 bases). Germline CDR1 is LGHNA and CDR2 is YSLEER. V dropped 1 base and J dropped 1 base, with 12 bases sitting between them. The CDR3 loop spans 16 amino acids. The CDR3 loop is CASSQGSLQGTDTQYF. The DNA for the CDR3 is TGCGCCAGCAGCCAAGGGAGTTTACAGGGCACAGATACGCAGTATTTT.

This clone was counted only a few times. The same CDR3 also results from other DNA sequences found in this sample. This sequence joins TRBV28 and TRBJ2-3; D is undetermined. V was pared by 2 bases and J by 2 bases, with 5 bases between. The CDR3 length is 13 residues. CDR1 and CDR2 from the germline V gene are MDHEN and SYDVKM. CDR3 DNA: TGTGCCAGCAGTTTACCAGCCACAGATACGCAGTATTTT. Amino acids: CASSLPATDTQYF.

The chain joins TRBV6-5 to TRBJ2-5, with 10 nucleotides matching TRBD2. CDR1 and CDR2 from the germline V gene are MNHEY and SVGAGI. There are 14 residues in the CDR3. With V trimmed by 5 bases and J by 5 bases, 5 bases remained unmatched. The CDR3 loop reads CASSPSGRDETQYF. DNA of the CDR3: TGTGCCAGCAGTCCCAGCGGGAGGGACGAGACCCAGTACTTC.

V and J are TRBV11-2 and TRBJ1-1; possible D gene TRBD1, 5 bases. This CDR3 is built from 15 residues. The V end was cut by 5 bases, the J end by 5 bases, with 18 bases between. Germline V gives CDR1 SGHAT, CDR2 FQNNGV. The CDR3 bases are TGTGCCAGCAGCCCCGGGTGGGAGGGGAGGACTGAAGCTTTCTTT. Translating gives CASSPGWEGRTEAFF. The entire variable domain, with the rest obtained from reference TRBV11-2 and TRBJ1-1, is as follows: EAGVAQSPRYKIIEKRQSVAFWCNPISGHATLYWYQQILGQGPKLLIQFQNNGVVDDSQLPKDRFSAERLKGVDSTLKIQPAKLEDSAVYLCASSPGWEGRTEAFFGQGTRLTVV.

The genes are TRBV9 and TRBJ2-7; possible D gene TRBD1, 6 bases. This CDR3 comprises 15 residues. Trimming stripped 0 bases from V and 3 bases from J, with 13 bases between. In germline, CDR1 is SGDLS, CDR2 YYNGEE. The CDR3 nucleotides read TGTGCCAGCAGCGTAGGAGGACAGCCGCTCTACGAGCAGTACTTC. Encoded protein: CASSVGGQPLYEQYF.

In its sample, this clone was seen once. CDR3 nucleotide sequence: TGTGCCAGTAGTATTTTGGGGGCCGGTAGCACTGAAGCTTTCTTT. This encodes CASSILGAGSTEAFF. This rearrangement joins TRBV19 to TRBJ1-1; TRBD1 is a possible D gene (6 bases). CDR1 LNHDA and CDR2 SQIVND come from the germline V gene (reference sequence). The CDR3 totals 15 residues. V lost 3 bases and J lost 4, with 15 bases in between. Supplemented by reference TRBV19 and TRBJ1-1, the full variable domain reads DGGITQSPKYLFRKEGQNVTLSCEQNLNHDAMYWYRQDPGQGLRLIYYSQIVNDFQKGDIAEGYSVSREKKESFPLTVTSAQKNPTAFYLCASSILGAGSTEAFFGQGTRLTVV.

The chain employs TRBV6-1 and TRBJ1-3; no clear D. Between the trimmed V and J ends, which lost 3 bases and 10 bases, there was a span of 7 bases. CDR1 and CDR2 from the germline V gene are MNHNS and SASEGT. There are 11 residues in the CDR3. In nucleotides, the CDR3 is TGTGCCAGCAGTGATATTTCTACCATATATTTT. Translation: CASSDISTIYF.

The rearrangement joins TRBV29-1 to TRBJ2-7; the D is unclear. Trimming stripped 4 bases from V and 5 bases from J, with 6 bases between. Per the germline V gene, CDR1 is SQVTM and CDR2 is ANQGSEA. The CDR3 length is 10 residues. The DNA of the CDR3 is TGCAGCGTTGGAGAAAACGAGCAGTACTTC. It specifies CSVGENEQYF.

V usage is TRBV6-6 and J usage is TRBJ2-5; 11 nucleotides agree with TRBD2. Matching the DNA end better, TRBJ2-7 makes the J call doubtful. Germline V lookup: CDR1 MNHNY, CDR2 SVGAGI (reference sequence). The CDR3 runs to 16 residues. The chain's CDR3 is CASSPPGTSGSYEQYF. CDR3 DNA sequence: TGTGCCAGCAGCCCTCCTGGGACTAGCGGCTCCTACGAGCAGTACTTC.

This clone was counted once. This rearrangement joins TRBV6-5 to TRBJ2-7; TRBD1 aligns across 7 bases. V dropped 5 bases and J dropped 0; count of bases not matched to a gene: 7. CDR1 MNHEY and CDR2 SVGAGI come from the germline V gene. The CDR3 runs to 15 residues. CDR3 bases: TGTGCCAGCAGTCGGAGACAGGGTAGCTCCTACGAGCAGTACTTC. Its protein is CASSRRQGSSYEQYF.

The V gene is TRBV9, the J gene TRBJ2-1, with 11 bases that match TRBD2. Trimming removed 4 bases from V and 4 bases from J; junction bases left unmatched: 10. The CDR3 runs to 17 residues. Per the germline V gene, CDR1 is SGDLS and CDR2 is YYNGEE. The CDR3 is CASSSGLAGSPYNEQFF. The CDR3 coding sequence is TGTGCCAGCAGCTCCGGACTAGCGGGTTCCCCATACAATGAGCAGTTCTTC.

Regarding this clone: A far larger clone is off by one base, so a read error is likely. Written as DNA, the CDR3 is TGTGCCAGCTGCTGGTACCAAGAGACCCAGTACTTC. This encodes CASCWYQETQYF. The chain employs TRBV2 and TRBJ2-5; D uncertain. Germline V gives CDR1 SNHLY, CDR2 FYNNEI. Trimming removed 8 bases from V and 0 bases from J, with 7 bases in between. This CDR3 contains 12 residues.

The rearrangement links TRBV18 to TRBJ2-1; tentatively, D is TRBD1 (6 bases). V lost 3 bases, J lost 4 bases, and 10 bases lay in between. The length of the CDR3 is 14 residues. The germline CDR1 and CDR2 sequences are KGHSH and LQKENI. CDR3 coding DNA: TGTGCCAGCTCACCTGGGGGCGCGTACAATGAGCAGTTCTTC. This codes for CASSPGGAYNEQFF.

For the CDR3, the DNA is TGTGCCAGCAGCGTGCGAGTGTCGACTAGCGGATACAATGAGCAGTTCTTC. It translates to CASSVRVSTSGYNEQFF. The genes are TRBV7-3 and TRBJ2-1; TRBD2 matches 9 bases. This CDR3 region has 17 residues. J was trimmed by 4 bases and V by 5 bases; bases with no gene match: 12. Germline lookup yields CDR1 SGHTA and CDR2 FQGTGA.

V gene TRBV9 combines with J gene TRBJ1-2; D might be TRBD1 (6 bases). V lost 0 bases, J lost 4 bases, and 13 bases lay in between. This CDR3 has 15 residues. The germline gives CDR1 SGDLS, CDR2 YYNGEE. The CDR3 nucleotides are TGTGCCAGCAGCGTAGAATGGGGGCTTGGCTATGGCTACACCTTC. Amino acid sequence: CASSVEWGLGYGYTF.

The chain couples TRBV29-1 to TRBJ2-3; TRBD2 aligns across 12 bases. In germline, CDR1 is SQVTM, CDR2 ANQGSEA. Trimming cost V 6 bases and J 2 bases; bases outside gene matches: 6. The CDR3 extends over 15 amino acids. CDR3 DNA sequence: TGCAGCGTGCCGGGACTAGCGGGTTTCACAGATACGCAGTATTTT. It translates to CSVPGLAGFTDTQYF.